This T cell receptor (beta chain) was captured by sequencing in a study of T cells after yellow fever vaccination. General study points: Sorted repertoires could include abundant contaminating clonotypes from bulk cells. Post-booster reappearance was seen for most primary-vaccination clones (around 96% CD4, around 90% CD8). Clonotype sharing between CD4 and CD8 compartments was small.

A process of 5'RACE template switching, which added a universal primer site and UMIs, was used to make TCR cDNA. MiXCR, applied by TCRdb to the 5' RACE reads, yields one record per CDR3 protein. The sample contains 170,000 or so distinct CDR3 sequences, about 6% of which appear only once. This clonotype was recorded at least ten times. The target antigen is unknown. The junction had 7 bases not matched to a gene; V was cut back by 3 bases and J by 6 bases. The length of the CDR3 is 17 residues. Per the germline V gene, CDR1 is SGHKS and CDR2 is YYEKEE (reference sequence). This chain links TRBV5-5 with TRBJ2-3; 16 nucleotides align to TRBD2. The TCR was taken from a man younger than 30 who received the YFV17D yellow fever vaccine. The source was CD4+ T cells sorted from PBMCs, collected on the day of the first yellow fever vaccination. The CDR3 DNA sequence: TGTGCCAGCAGCTGGGGGACTAGCGGGGGGGCAGCTGATACGCAGTATTTT. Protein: CASSWGTSGGAADTQYF.